These T cell receptor beta chains were read from a single sample in a study of radiation and T cells in renal cell carcinoma. The table came from immunoSEQ multiplex PCR; TCRdb's copy has only in-frame clones and leaves some out. The table has about 16,000 clones, about half seen once. The sample consisted of tumor tissue, taken from a patient whose treatment included radiotherapy and nephrectomy. The receptor source for this set is an older woman with renal cell carcinoma. Both conserved end residues are part of each CDR3. The D gene is left open where the match is weak. For some rows the clone size is stated as once, few or many, or as a class when expanded; others skip it.

d_call: .
clone_size: .
j_call: TRBJ2-2
v_call: TRBV11-3
cdr3_nt: TGTGCCAGCAGCAACACCGGGGAGCTGTTTTTT
cdr3_aa: CASSNTGELFF

d_call: TRBD1
clone_size: .
j_call: TRBJ1-4
v_call: TRBV5-1
cdr3_nt: TGCGCCAGCGCCGGGACAGAATATGAAAAACTGTTTTTT
cdr3_aa: CASAGTEYEKLFF

d_call: .
clone_size: once
j_call: TRBJ2-2
v_call: TRBV29-1
cdr3_nt: TGCAGCGTTTCGGACAGATCGAGCGGGGAGCTGTTTTTT
cdr3_aa: CSVSDRSSGELFF

d_call: TRBD1
clone_size: medium-sized
j_call: TRBJ1-3
v_call: TRBV4-1
cdr3_nt: TGCGCCAGCAGCCAAGGTGGGAGGGGGCTGGACACCATATATTTT
cdr3_aa: CASSQGGRGLDTIYF

d_call: .
clone_size: .
j_call: TRBJ1-2
v_call: TRBV5-6
cdr3_nt: TGTGCCAGCAGCTTGGGAAGGATTAACTATGGCTACACCTTC
cdr3_aa: CASSLGRINYGYTF

d_call: .
clone_size: .
j_call: TRBJ1-1
v_call: TRBV6-6
cdr3_nt: TGTGCCAGCAGTTACGGGGGGCGCAGCACTGAAGCTTTCTTT
cdr3_aa: CASSYGGRSTEAFF

d_call: .
clone_size: .
j_call: TRBJ2-1
v_call: TRBV4-3
cdr3_nt: TGCGCCAGCAGCCAGGATACGGGGACCTACAATGAGCAGTTCTTC
cdr3_aa: CASSQDTGTYNEQFF

d_call: .
clone_size: .
j_call: TRBJ1-2
v_call: TRBV5-5
cdr3_nt: TGTGCCAGCAGCATTCGTCCCCCCGTTGGGAACTATGGCTACACCTTC
cdr3_aa: CASSIRPPVGNYGYTF

d_call: TRBD1
clone_size: .
j_call: TRBJ1-6
v_call: TRBV27
cdr3_nt: TGTGCCAGCAGTTTCTCGACAGGGAGTAATTCACCCCTCCACTTT
cdr3_aa: CASSFSTGSNSPLHF

d_call: .
clone_size: few
j_call: TRBJ1-2
v_call: TRBV5-1
cdr3_nt: TGCGCCAGCAGCTTGGGGGCTGGCTACACCTTC
cdr3_aa: CASSLGAGYTF

d_call: TRBD2
clone_size: .
j_call: TRBJ2-3
v_call: TRBV30
cdr3_nt: TGTGCCTGGATGTCGGGAGGGCCCGGGTCTACGCAGTATTTT
cdr3_aa: CAWMSGGPGSTQYF

d_call: .
clone_size: medium-sized
j_call: TRBJ2-7
v_call: TRBV6-5
cdr3_nt: TGTGCCGCTACCAGGACAGTCCTCGACGAGCAGTACTTC
cdr3_aa: CAATRTVLDEQYF

d_call: .
clone_size: .
j_call: TRBJ1-5
v_call: TRBV6-5
cdr3_nt: TGTGCCAGCAGTTCCCAGGGATGGGGCAATCAGCCCCAGCATTTT
cdr3_aa: CASSSQGWGNQPQHF

d_call: .
clone_size: .
j_call: TRBJ2-3
v_call: TRBV4-1
cdr3_nt: TGCGCCAGCAGCCAATGGGGCAATGCAGATACGCAGTATTTT
cdr3_aa: CASSQWGNADTQYF

d_call: .
clone_size: .
j_call: TRBJ2-7
v_call: TRBV28
cdr3_nt: TGTGCCAGCAGTTGGACAGTACCCTCCTACGAGCAGTACTTC
cdr3_aa: CASSWTVPSYEQYF

d_call: TRBD1
clone_size: .
j_call: TRBJ1-2
v_call: TRBV5-1
cdr3_nt: TGCGCCAGCAGCCCACAGGGGGGCTATGGCTACACCTTC
cdr3_aa: CASSPQGGYGYTF

d_call: TRBD1
clone_size: .
j_call: TRBJ1-2
v_call: TRBV9
cdr3_nt: TGTGCCAGCAGGGAACAGGGGGCGGATGGCTACACCTTC
cdr3_aa: CASREQGADGYTF

d_call: .
clone_size: .
j_call: TRBJ2-3
v_call: TRBV18
cdr3_nt: TGTGCCAGCTCACCATGGGTCGCGGGGACAGATACGCAGTATTTT
cdr3_aa: CASSPWVAGTDTQYF

d_call: TRBD2
clone_size: .
j_call: TRBJ2-3
v_call: TRBV6-5
cdr3_nt: TGTGCCAGCAGTTACGTTGGGACTAGCAAGGATACGCAGTATTTT
cdr3_aa: CASSYVGTSKDTQYF

d_call: TRBD2
clone_size: few
j_call: TRBJ2-7
v_call: TRBV9
cdr3_nt: TGTGCCAGCAGCGCCTCGGGGGGGAAGCAGTACTTC
cdr3_aa: CASSASGGKQYF

d_call: .
clone_size: .
j_call: TRBJ2-2
v_call: TRBV11-3
cdr3_nt: TGTGCCAGCAGCCGGATAAGGGCAGGGTGGGACACCGGGGAGCTGTTTTTT
cdr3_aa: CASSRIRAGWDTGELFF

d_call: TRBD1
clone_size: .
j_call: TRBJ1-2
v_call: TRBV5-4
cdr3_nt: TGTGCCAGCAGCTTGGGACAGGGGGAAGGCTACACCTTC
cdr3_aa: CASSLGQGEGYTF